Below, 5 T cell receptor beta chains from the same sample are listed, as sequenced in a study of early T cells in non-severe SARS-CoV-2 infection (dated by TCRdb to about 2021). Library creation used 5' RACE. The run used a NextSeq 500. The public reads were reanalyzed by TCRdb: fastp trimming at Q25, MiXCR alignment, in-frame beta chains only. Identical CDR3 protein sequences are pooled into one entry, listed with their most common genes and DNA. The sample yields 100,000 to 150,000 distinct CDR3 sequences; under 15% were counted once. Just over 20% of the sample lies in the top ten. The sequencing sample was made of whole blood. The source of these receptors is an adult who was a healthcare worker with PCR-confirmed SARS-CoV-2 infection or an uninfected control (not recorded which).

Points on this clonotype: The junction departs from germline at one end; a sequencing error may be responsible. This chain links TRBV3-1 with TRBJ2-7, with TRBD1 matching 7 bases. Germline V gives CDR1 LGHDT, CDR2 YNNKEL (reference sequence). This CDR3 has 15 amino acids. The CDR3 spells CAGSQAGTDSYEQYF. DNA of the CDR3: TGTGCCGGCAGCCAGGCCGGGACAGACTCCTACGAGCAGTACTTC.

This rearrangement joins TRBV4-1 to TRBJ1-1; D is possibly TRBD1 (6 bases). The ends were cut back, 0 bases at V and 11 bases at J, with 13 bases in the middle. Germline assignment: CDR1 MGHRA and CDR2 YSYEKL. This CDR3 has 13 amino acids. This chain's CDR3 is CASSQEELGAAFF. Written as DNA, the CDR3 is TGCGCCAGCAGCCAAGAGGAATTGGGGGCGGCTTTCTTT.

This clonotype was picked up many times. The rearrangement uses TRBV27 and TRBJ1-2, with D tentatively TRBD1 (5 bases). The V gene's germline CDR1 is MNHEY and CDR2 SMNVEV (reference sequence). The CDR3 spans 13 residues. Deletions cut 10 bases from V and 4 bases from J, with 16 bases between. CDR3 in amino acids: CATKPGEGYGYTF. In DNA form, the CDR3 reads TGTGCCACAAAGCCGGGGGAGGGCTATGGCTACACCTTC.

This chain links TRBV5-1 with TRBJ1-2; the match to TRBD1 covers 10 bases. The germline CDR1 and CDR2 sequences are SGHRS and YFSETQ. V lost 5 bases, J lost 7 bases, and 5 bases stayed unmatched. This CDR3 contains 13 residues. Written as DNA, the CDR3 is TGCGCCAGCAGTCTCCGGGACAGGGGTGGCTACACCTTC. Protein: CASSLRDRGGYTF.

This chain uses TRBV25-1 with TRBJ2-7, with 8 bases that match TRBD1. The CDR3 has 14 residues. From germline, CDR1 is MGHDK and CDR2 SYGVNS. V shed 6 bases and J 2 bases; nucleotides not matched to a gene: 6. This chain's CDR3 is CASRGQGKAYEQYF. The CDR3 bases are TGTGCCAGCAGAGGACAGGGAAAGGCCTACGAGCAGTACTTC.